One T cell receptor beta chain is described in this entry. Its specificity is not known. This entry comes from a study of T cell repertoires in cytomegalovirus infection. Looking at the study overall: Selected CMV epitopes included recently identified HLA-C-restricted ones as well as well-studied HLA-B-restricted ones. It was the public TCR beta signatures that indicated both CMV infection and matching HLA type. Study-level findings and limits: Predominance within the ex vivo response was attributable to HLA-C-restricted CMV-specific TCR beta clonotypes. There were carriers of CMV plus the relevant HLA, and cumulative public TCR beta family frequency identified them.

TCRdb reprocessed the reads with MiXCR, giving one entry per CDR3 protein. The table has some 700,000 distinct CDR3 sequences, around a third seen once. The germline V gene encodes CDR1 MNHEY and CDR2 SVGAGI. V was pared by 8 bases and J by 10 bases, with 13 bases of the junction left unmatched. The length of the CDR3 is 14 residues. The specimen comprised cultured PBMCs, sampled from culture after CMV antigen stimulation. This rearrangement joins TRBV6-5 to TRBJ2-1, with 8 nucleotides matching TRBD2. The sequence was collected from a human donor in good health (CMV status not recorded). Some clones in this sample may be carry-over from other donors' samples. In DNA, the CDR3 is TGTGCCAGCGGCCGTAGCGGGGCCCCTCGGGAGCAGTTCTTC. Translated: CASGRSGAPREQFF.